A single sample gave rise to the 29 T cell receptor beta chains below, sequenced in a study of shared clonotypes between healthy human individuals. Sequencing was performed with immunoSEQ multiplex PCR; in TCRdb, only in-frame clones are kept and a portion is missing. Among some 2,100,000 clones listed, more than 90% were seen once. Sequencing used naive CD4+ T cells sorted from blood. As for subset: CD45RA+ positively selected. These receptors originate from a man between 18 and 35 years old in good health.

The chain couples TRBV19 to TRBJ1-2; 7 bases are a match to TRBD1. With V trimmed by 5 bases and J by 0 bases, 9 bases remained unmatched. From germline, CDR1 is LNHDA and CDR2 SQIVND (reference sequence). This CDR3 comprises 16 residues. For the CDR3, the DNA is TGTGCCAGTAGTCTTACCGGGACAGATTCTAACTATGGCTACACCTTC. It encodes CASSLTGTDSNYGYTF.

The chain links TRBV6-1 to TRBJ2-7, with 13 bases lining up with TRBD2. The CDR3 runs 15 residues. V gave up 7 bases and J gave up 7 bases; unmatched junction bases: 10. CDR1 and CDR2 from the germline V gene are MNHNS and SASEGT. The CDR3 DNA reads as TGTGCCAGCATATCACTAGCGGGAGGGCTTTGGGAGCAGTACTTC. Its translation is CASISLAGGLWEQYF.

The V call is TRBV28, the J call TRBJ2-3, with TRBD2 matching over 10 bases. The CDR3 is 16 residues long. The germline gives CDR1 MDHEN, CDR2 SYDVKM. The J segment lost 2 bases and the V segment lost 2 bases, leaving 4 bases of the junction unmatched. As DNA, the CDR3 is TGTGCCAGCAGTTTACGGAGCGGGAGGGACACAGATACGCAGTATTTT. It translates to CASSLRSGRDTDTQYF.

V usage is TRBV6-5 and J usage is TRBJ1-5; tentatively, D is TRBD1 (6 bases). The V end lost 5 bases, the J end lost 0 bases, and 8 bases lay between the germline ends. The CDR3 is made up of 14 amino acids. Germline CDR1 and CDR2: MNHEY and SVGAGI. CDR3 loop: CASSTGYSNQPQHF. In nucleotides, the CDR3 is TGTGCCAGCAGTACAGGGTATAGCAATCAGCCCCAGCATTTT.

CDR3 nucleotides: TGTGCCAGCAGTGATTACCCAGGGGAGCAGCCCCAGCATTTT. Its protein is CASSDYPGEQPQHF. The rearrangement uses TRBV6-1 and TRBJ1-5; TRBD1 might be the D (6 bases). Germline assignment: CDR1 MNHNS and CDR2 SASEGT. V gave up 3 bases and J gave up 7 bases, with 13 bases separating them. CDR3 size: 14 residues.

This sequence joins TRBV2 and TRBJ2-1; 9 nucleotides match TRBD2. Germline V lookup: CDR1 SNHLY, CDR2 FYNNEI. This CDR3 spans 16 amino acids. J lost 0 bases, V lost 2 bases, and 2 bases had no gene match. The CDR3 nucleotides are TGTGCCAGCAGTGAACTAGCGGGACCCTCCTACAATGAGCAGTTCTTC. The encoded protein is CASSELAGPSYNEQFF.

The chain combines TRBV10-3 with TRBJ1-6; a weak D match, TRBD1 (5 bases). CDR1 and CDR2 (germline): ENHRY, SYGVKD. The V gene lost 10 bases and the J gene lost 9 bases, with 25 bases spanning the gap. The CDR3 contains 16 residues. The CDR3, as DNA: TGTGCCACCTGGTCGGGGGGGACCGAAACAGGTTCACCCCTCCACTTT. Translated, it gives CATWSGGTETGSPLHF.

As concerns this clone: The junction and the germline gene differ at one end; a read error may be behind it. This rearrangement joins TRBV9 to TRBJ1-2; 9 bases align to TRBD1. Germline V CDR1 and CDR2: SGDLS, YYNGEE. CDR3 length equals 14 residues. CDR3: CASSVAPQGAQEVF. The CDR3 DNA reads TGTGCCAGCAGCGTAGCGCCACAGGGGGCACAGGAGGTCTTC.

In regard to this clone: Distinct nucleotide sequences in the sample also encode this CDR3. The chain employs TRBV4-1 and TRBJ2-3; 8 nucleotides align to TRBD1. The CDR3 spans 15 residues. Germline V gene lookup returns CDR1 MGHRA and CDR2 YSYEKL. Losses at the gene ends were 4 bases for V and 0 bases for J; bases not matched to a gene: 3. CDR3 nucleotides: TGCGCCAGCAGCCCCGGACAGGGCAGCACAGATACGCAGTATTTT. Protein: CASSPGQGSTDTQYF.

The chain carries TRBV18 and TRBJ2-2; no clear D. CDR3 length: 15 residues. Trimming cost V 4 bases and J 7 bases, with 16 bases left between them. CDR1 and CDR2 (germline): KGHSH, LQKENI. This chain's CDR3 is CASSQVLTDLGELFF. The CDR3 nucleotides are TGTGCCAGCTCACAAGTTCTGACGGACCTCGGGGAGCTGTTTTTT. Full variable domain (rest looked up from reference TRBV18 and TRBJ2-2): NAGVMQNPRHLVRRRGQEARLRCSPMKGHSHVYWYRQLPEEGLKFMVYLQKENIIDESGMPKERFSAEFPKEGPSILRIQQVVRGDSAAYFCASSQVLTDLGELFFGEGSRLTVL.

The rearrangement uses TRBV7-9 and TRBJ2-5; D remains unclear. The V end was cut by 1 base, the J end by 5 bases, with 8 bases between. The CDR3 has 13 residues. Germline V lookup: CDR1 SEHNR, CDR2 FQNEAQ (reference sequence). The CDR3 sequence is CASSLGGMETQYF. CDR3 in DNA: TGTGCCAGCAGCTTAGGGGGAATGGAGACCCAGTACTTC.

As concerns this clone: Distinct nucleotide sequences in the sample also encode this CDR3. The genes are TRBV10-1 and TRBJ2-2; perhaps TRBD1 as D (6 bases). Trimming took 0 bases from V and 6 from J, leaving 8 bases between them. The CDR3 spans 14 residues. Germline lookup yields CDR1 WNHNN and CDR2 SYGVQD (reference sequence). The CDR3 is CASSESWGPGELFF. The CDR3 coding sequence is TGCGCCAGCAGTGAGTCGTGGGGGCCCGGGGAGCTGTTTTTT.

The DNA of the CDR3 is TGTGCCAGCAGTCCAACTAGCGGGGGATACAATGAGCAGTTCTTC. Protein sequence: CASSPTSGGYNEQFF. This chain uses TRBV28 with TRBJ2-1; 11 nucleotides agree with TRBD2. The V gene end was trimmed by 5 bases and the J gene end by 4 bases; junction bases not matched to a gene: 4. The germline V gene has CDR1 MDHEN and CDR2 SYDVKM. This CDR3 has 15 residues. Full variable domain (outside the CDR3, taken from reference TRBV28 and TRBJ2-1): DVKVTQSSRYLVKRTGEKVFLECVQDMDHENMFWYRQDPGLGLRLIYFSYDVKMKEKGDIPEGYSVSREKKERFSLILESASTNQTSMYLCASSPTSGGYNEQFFGPGTRLTVL.

The CDR3 nucleotides read TGTGCCAGCAGCGTAGATGTTGGGGCAGGGTTGGAGACCCAGTACTTC. Protein product: CASSVDVGAGLETQYF. The V call is TRBV9, the J call TRBJ2-5; maybe TRBD1 (5 bases). Germline lookup yields CDR1 SGDLS and CDR2 YYNGEE. This CDR3 is built from 16 residues. V lost 0 bases and J lost 5, with 17 bases in between.

The chain uses TRBV2 and TRBJ1-5; D is undetermined. The V end was cut by 2 bases, the J end by 2 bases, with 7 bases between. CDR3 length: 14 residues. Germline CDR1 reads SNHLY; CDR2 reads FYNNEI. The CDR3 sequence is CASSERSGNQPQHF. CDR3 sequence (DNA): TGTGCCAGCAGTGAAAGGTCGGGCAATCAGCCCCAGCATTTT. Full variable domain (rest looked up from reference TRBV2 and TRBJ1-5): EPEVTQTPSHQVTQMGQEVILRCVPISNHLYFYWYRQILGQKVEFLVSFYNNEISEKSEIFDDQFSVERPDGSNFTLKIRSTKLEDSAMYFCASSERSGNQPQHFGDGTRLSIL.

The rearrangement uses TRBV7-2 and TRBJ1-4; the D gene is possibly TRBD1 (6 bases). Trimming cost V 4 bases and J 8 bases, with 23 bases left between them. From germline, CDR1 is SGHTA and CDR2 FQGNSA. The CDR3 spans 17 residues. CDR3 sequence (DNA): TGTGCCAGCAGCTCCGAACCGGACAGCCGAGCTATGGAAAAACTGTTTTTT. Translated, it gives CASSSEPDSRAMEKLFF.

This clone came up once. The identical CDR3 is also encoded by other nucleotide sequences in the sample. The rearrangement joins TRBV30 to TRBJ2-7; possible D gene TRBD1, 6 bases. CDR1 and CDR2 from the germline V gene are GTSNPN and SVGIG (reference sequence). CDR3 size: 13 residues. The germline V and J ends were trimmed by 2 bases and 0 bases, with 8 bases remaining between them. CDR3 sequence: CAWSTGSSYEQYF. The CDR3 coding sequence is TGTGCCTGGAGTACAGGGAGCTCCTACGAGCAGTACTTC.

The chain combines TRBV5-6 with TRBJ1-4; D perhaps matches TRBD1 (5 bases). The CDR3 runs 15 residues. Trimming left V 0 bases short and J 3 bases short, with 9 bases between. CDR1 is SGHDT, CDR2 YYEEEE, per germline. The CDR3 sequence: CASSLELGPNEKLFF. The CDR3 region has the DNA TGTGCCAGCAGCTTGGAATTGGGACCTAATGAAAAACTGTTTTTT.

The chain employs TRBV5-6 and TRBJ1-6; D not resolved. The germline gives CDR1 SGHDT, CDR2 YYEEEE. Trimming left V 2 bases short and J 1 base short, with 10 bases between. The CDR3 extends over 16 amino acids. CDR3 nucleotides: TGTGCCAGCAGCTTTCGTCGGGGTTCCTATAATTCACCCCTCCACTTT. It codes for CASSFRRGSYNSPLHF.

Points on this clone: This specimen includes other DNA sequences encoding the same CDR3. The chain recombines TRBV5-1 with TRBJ2-3; 7 positions match TRBD2. The germline V gene has CDR1 SGHRS and CDR2 YFSETQ. With 1 base clipped from V and 1 base from J, the junction kept 3 bases outside the gene matches. The CDR3 spans 15 residues. The CDR3 loop reads CASSLRGEGTDTQYF. CDR3 DNA: TGCGCCAGCAGCTTGCGGGGGGAGGGCACAGATACGCAGTATTTT.

The rearrangement joins TRBV6-1 to TRBJ1-2, with TRBD1 identical over 9 bases. CDR1 is MNHNS and CDR2 is SASEGT in the germline V gene. J gave up 1 base and V 1 base, and 10 bases lay outside the gene matches. The CDR3 has 18 residues. DNA for the CDR3: TGTGCCAGCAGTGAAGTCCCAAGAGGGACAGGGATTAACTATGGCTACACCTTC. Amino acid sequence: CASSEVPRGTGINYGYTF.

The chain links TRBV7-2 to TRBJ1-6; D remains ambiguous. This CDR3 is 14 amino acids long. Germline V CDR1 and CDR2: SGHTA, FQGNSA. The germline V and J ends were trimmed by 1 base and 4 bases, with 5 bases remaining between them. The DNA of the CDR3 is TGTGCCAGCAGCTTAGAAACATATAATTCACCCCTCCACTTT. Its translation: CASSLETYNSPLHF.

CDR3 residues: CASSPLGGPDEQFF. CDR3 coding DNA: TGTGCCAGCAGCCCATTGGGGGGGCCGGATGAGCAGTTCTTC. This rearrangement joins TRBV7-3 to TRBJ2-1, with a possible D match to TRBD2 (7 bases). The V gene's germline CDR1 is SGHTA and CDR2 FQGTGA. The CDR3 covers 14 residues. The V gene lost 5 bases and the J gene lost 8 bases, with 16 bases spanning the gap.

Turning to this clone: The same CDR3 arises from other DNA sequences in this sample as well. The chain carries TRBV27 and TRBJ1-6, with D uncertain. The CDR3 has 15 residues. Trimming took off 3 bases at V and 0 bases at J, with 6 bases between the two ends. CDR1 is MNHEY and CDR2 is SMNVEV in the germline V gene (reference sequence). The CDR3 DNA follows: TGTGCCAGCAGTTTCGGCAGCTCCTATAATTCACCCCTCCACTTT. This codes for CASSFGSSYNSPLHF.

The rearrangement joins TRBV5-1 to TRBJ1-2; D unclear. Germline V CDR1 and CDR2: SGHRS, YFSETQ. This CDR3 is built from 12 residues. V gave up 5 bases and J gave up 3 bases, with 8 bases separating them. Here the CDR3 DNA reads TGCGCCAGCAGTAGGGAGGACTATGGCTACACCTTC. As protein: CASSREDYGYTF.

The chain couples TRBV5-1 to TRBJ2-3; D unclear. Germline CDR1 SGHRS, CDR2 YFSETQ. CDR3 length: 14 amino acids. V lost 8 bases to trimming and J lost 1 base, with 14 bases between them. CDR3 amino acids: CASMFLLGTDTQYF. In DNA, the CDR3 is TGCGCCAGTATGTTCTTGCTGGGCACAGATACGCAGTATTTT.

V and J are TRBV5-4 and TRBJ1-2; D is possibly TRBD1 (6 bases). V gave up 1 base and J gave up 8 bases, with 15 bases separating them. The germline CDR1 and CDR2 sequences are SGHNT and YYREEE (reference sequence). The CDR3 consists of 14 residues. CDR3 nucleotide sequence: TGTGCCAGCAGCTTGCCGGCAGGGGAGGTCGGCTACACCTTC. Translating gives CASSLPAGEVGYTF.

CDR3 coding DNA: TGTGCCAGTAGTCCTCAACCTACAGGGTTCATTGGAAACACCATATATTTT. It is translated as CASSPQPTGFIGNTIYF. V gene TRBV19 combines with J gene TRBJ1-3, with D perhaps TRBD1 (6 bases). The V gene lost 5 bases and the J gene lost 3 bases, with 20 bases spanning the gap. This CDR3 has 17 amino acids. Germline CDR1 LNHDA, CDR2 SQIVND (reference sequence).

V usage is TRBV27 and J usage is TRBJ1-1, with TRBD1 as a possible D gene (5 bases). This CDR3 is 14 amino acids long. With 2 bases removed from V and 6 bases from J, the gap between germline ends came to 13 bases. Germline CDR1 is MNHEY and CDR2 is SMNVEV (reference sequence). The CDR3 DNA follows: TGTGCCAGCAGTTTAGGTCGGGGGGGGTCTGAAGCTTTCTTT. Translation: CASSLGRGGSEAFF.